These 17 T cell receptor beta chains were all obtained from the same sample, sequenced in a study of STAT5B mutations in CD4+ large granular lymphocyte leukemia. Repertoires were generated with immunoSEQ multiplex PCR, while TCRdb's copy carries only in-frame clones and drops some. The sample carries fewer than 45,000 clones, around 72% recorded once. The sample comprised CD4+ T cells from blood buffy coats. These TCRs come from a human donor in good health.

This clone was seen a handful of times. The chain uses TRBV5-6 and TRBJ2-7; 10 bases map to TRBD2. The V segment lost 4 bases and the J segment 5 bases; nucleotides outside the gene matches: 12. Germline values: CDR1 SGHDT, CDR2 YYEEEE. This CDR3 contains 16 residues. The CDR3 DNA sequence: TGTGCCAGCAGCCGGACTACTAGCGGGACCTTCGACGAGCAGTACTTC. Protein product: CASSRTTSGTFDEQYF.

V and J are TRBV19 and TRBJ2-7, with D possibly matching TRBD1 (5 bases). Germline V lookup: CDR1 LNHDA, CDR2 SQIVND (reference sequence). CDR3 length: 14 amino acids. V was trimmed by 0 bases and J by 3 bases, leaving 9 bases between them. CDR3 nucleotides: TGTGCCAGTAGTATAGATGGCAGGGACTACGAGCAGTACTTC. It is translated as CASSIDGRDYEQYF.

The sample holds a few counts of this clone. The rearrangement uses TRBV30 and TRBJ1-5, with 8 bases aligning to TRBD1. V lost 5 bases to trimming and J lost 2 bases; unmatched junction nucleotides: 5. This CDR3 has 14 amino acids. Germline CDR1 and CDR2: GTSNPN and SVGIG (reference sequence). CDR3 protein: CAWGRGLGNQPQHF. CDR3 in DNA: TGTGCCTGGGGCAGGGGGCTAGGCAATCAGCCCCAGCATTTT.

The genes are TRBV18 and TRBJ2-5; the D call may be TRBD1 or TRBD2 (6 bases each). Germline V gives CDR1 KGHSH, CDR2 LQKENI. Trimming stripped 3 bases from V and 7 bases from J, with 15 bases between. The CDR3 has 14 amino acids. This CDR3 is CASSPQRGDGTQYF. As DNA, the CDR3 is TGTGCCAGCTCACCGCAGAGGGGGGACGGGACCCAGTACTTC.

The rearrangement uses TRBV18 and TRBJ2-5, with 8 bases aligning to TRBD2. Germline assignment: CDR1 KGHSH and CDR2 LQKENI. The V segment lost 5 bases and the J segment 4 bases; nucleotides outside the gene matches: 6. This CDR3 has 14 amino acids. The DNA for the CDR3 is TGTGCCAGCTCAGCCGGGACTAGAGGAGAGACCCAGTACTTC. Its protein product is CASSAGTRGETQYF.

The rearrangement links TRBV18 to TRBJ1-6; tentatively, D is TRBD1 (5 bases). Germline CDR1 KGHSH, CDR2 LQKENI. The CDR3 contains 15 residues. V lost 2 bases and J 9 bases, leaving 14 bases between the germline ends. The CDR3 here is CASSPSGQMASPLHF. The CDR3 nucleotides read TGTGCCAGCTCACCAAGCGGACAAATGGCTTCACCCCTCCACTTT.

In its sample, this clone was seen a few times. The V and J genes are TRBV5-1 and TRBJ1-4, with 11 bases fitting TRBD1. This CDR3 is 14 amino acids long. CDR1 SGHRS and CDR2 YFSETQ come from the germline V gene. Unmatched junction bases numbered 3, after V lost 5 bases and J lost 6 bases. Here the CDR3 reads CASRSGQGDEKLFF. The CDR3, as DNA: TGCGCCAGCAGATCGGGACAGGGGGATGAAAAACTGTTTTTT.

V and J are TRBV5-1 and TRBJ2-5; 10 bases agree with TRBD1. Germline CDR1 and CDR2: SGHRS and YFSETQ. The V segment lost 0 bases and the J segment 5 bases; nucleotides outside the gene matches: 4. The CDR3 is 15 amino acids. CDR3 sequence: CASSLGQGAGETQYF. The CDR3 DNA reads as TGCGCCAGCAGCTTGGGACAGGGGGCGGGTGAGACCCAGTACTTC.

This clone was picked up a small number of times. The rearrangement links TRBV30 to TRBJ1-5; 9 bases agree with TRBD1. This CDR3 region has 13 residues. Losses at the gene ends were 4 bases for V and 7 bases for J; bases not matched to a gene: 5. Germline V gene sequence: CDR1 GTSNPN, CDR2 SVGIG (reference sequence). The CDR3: CAWNRGLGQPQHF. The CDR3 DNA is TGTGCCTGGAACAGGGGGCTGGGACAGCCCCAGCATTTT.

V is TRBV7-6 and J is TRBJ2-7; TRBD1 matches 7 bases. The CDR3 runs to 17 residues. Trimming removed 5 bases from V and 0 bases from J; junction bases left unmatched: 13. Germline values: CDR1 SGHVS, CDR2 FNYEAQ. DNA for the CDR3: TGTGCCAGCAGCCCCTGGATTGGACAGGTGAGCTCCTACGAGCAGTACTTC. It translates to CASSPWIGQVSSYEQYF.

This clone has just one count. CDR3 DNA: TGCGCCAGCAGCTTGGATGCCAGGGGGCTCGGCTACACCTTC. Translation gives CASSLDARGLGYTF. The rearrangement uses TRBV5-1 and TRBJ1-2; the match to TRBD1 covers 8 bases. CDR1 and CDR2 (germline): SGHRS, YFSETQ. This CDR3 spans 14 amino acids. The junction had 6 bases not matched to a gene; V was cut back by 0 bases and J by 8 bases.

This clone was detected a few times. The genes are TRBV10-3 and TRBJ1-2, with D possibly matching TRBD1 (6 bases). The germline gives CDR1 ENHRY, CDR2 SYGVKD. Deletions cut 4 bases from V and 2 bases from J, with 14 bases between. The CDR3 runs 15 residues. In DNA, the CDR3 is TGTGCCATCAGTGGGAGACAGGCGGAAAACTATGGCTACACCTTC. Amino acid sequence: CAISGRQAENYGYTF.

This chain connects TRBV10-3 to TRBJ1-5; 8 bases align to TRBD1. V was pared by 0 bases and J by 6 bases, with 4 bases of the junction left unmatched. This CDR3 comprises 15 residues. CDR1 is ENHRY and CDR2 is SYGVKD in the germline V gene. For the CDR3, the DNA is TGTGCCATCAGTGAGTCCCAGGGGGCTATTCAGCCCCAGCATTTT. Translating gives CAISESQGAIQPQHF.

DNA for the CDR3: TGTGCCAGCAGCCCGCCGGGCCCATCCGATACGCAGTATTTT. This translates into CASSPPGPSDTQYF. The V and J genes are TRBV4-2 and TRBJ2-3; no clear D gene. The length of the CDR3 is 14 residues. Germline values: CDR1 LGHNA, CDR2 YNFKEQ. V was cut by 4 bases and J by 6 bases, with 14 bases left in between.

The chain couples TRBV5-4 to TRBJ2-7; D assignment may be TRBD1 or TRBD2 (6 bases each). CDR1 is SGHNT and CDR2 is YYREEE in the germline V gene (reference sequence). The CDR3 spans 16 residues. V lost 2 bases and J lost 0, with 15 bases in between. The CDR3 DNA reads TGTGCCAGCAGCTTTGGGGGCTCCGGGAGCTCCTACGAGCAGTACTTC. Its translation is CASSFGGSGSSYEQYF.

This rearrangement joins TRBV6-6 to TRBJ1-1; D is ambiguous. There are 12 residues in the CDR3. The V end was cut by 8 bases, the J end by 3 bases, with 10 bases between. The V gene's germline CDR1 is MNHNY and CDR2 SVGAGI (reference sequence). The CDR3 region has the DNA TGTGCCAGCGTGCGGTGGGACACTGAAGCTTTCTTT. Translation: CASVRWDTEAFF.

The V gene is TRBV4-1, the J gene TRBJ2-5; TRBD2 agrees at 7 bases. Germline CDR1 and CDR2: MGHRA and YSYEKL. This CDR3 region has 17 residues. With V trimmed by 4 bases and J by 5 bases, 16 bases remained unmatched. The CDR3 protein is CASSRLPVAGVSETQYF. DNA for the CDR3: TGCGCCAGCAGCCGGTTGCCAGTAGCGGGTGTCTCGGAGACCCAGTACTTC.